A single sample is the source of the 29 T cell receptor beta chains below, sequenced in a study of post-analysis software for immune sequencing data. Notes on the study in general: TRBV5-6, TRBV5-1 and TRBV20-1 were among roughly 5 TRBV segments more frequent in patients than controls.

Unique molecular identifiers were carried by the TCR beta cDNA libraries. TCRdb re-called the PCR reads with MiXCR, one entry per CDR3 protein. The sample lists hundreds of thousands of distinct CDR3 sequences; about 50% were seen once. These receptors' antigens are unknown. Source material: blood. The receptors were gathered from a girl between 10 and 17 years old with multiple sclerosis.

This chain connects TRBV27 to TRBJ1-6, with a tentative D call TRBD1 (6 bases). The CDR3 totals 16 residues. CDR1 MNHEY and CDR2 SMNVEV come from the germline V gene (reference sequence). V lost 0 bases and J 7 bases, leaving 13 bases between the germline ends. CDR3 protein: CASSLSGGAGNSPLHF. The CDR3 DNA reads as TGTGCCAGCAGTTTATCCGGGGGGGCTGGCAATTCACCCCTCCACTTT.

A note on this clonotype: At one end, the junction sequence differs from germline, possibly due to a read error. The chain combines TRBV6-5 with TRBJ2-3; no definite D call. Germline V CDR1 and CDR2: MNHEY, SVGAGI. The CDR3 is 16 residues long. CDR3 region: CASSLGLYDSTDTQDF. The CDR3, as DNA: TGTGCCAGCAGCCTAGGCCTCTACGATTCCACAGATACGCAGGATTTT.

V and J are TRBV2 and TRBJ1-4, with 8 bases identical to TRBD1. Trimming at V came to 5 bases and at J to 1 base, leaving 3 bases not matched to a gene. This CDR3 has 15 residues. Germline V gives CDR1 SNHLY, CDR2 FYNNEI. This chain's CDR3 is CASSRDRGTNEKLFF. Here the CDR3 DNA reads TGTGCCAGCAGTAGAGACAGGGGAACTAATGAAAAACTGTTTTTT.

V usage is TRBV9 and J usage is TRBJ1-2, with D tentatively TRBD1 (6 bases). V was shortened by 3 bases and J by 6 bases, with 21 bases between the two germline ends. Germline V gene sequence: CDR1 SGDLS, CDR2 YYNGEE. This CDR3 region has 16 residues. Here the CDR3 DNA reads TGTGCCAGCAGCGCCGATGCCGGGGGGCGCTGGGATGGCTACACCTTC. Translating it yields CASSADAGGRWDGYTF.

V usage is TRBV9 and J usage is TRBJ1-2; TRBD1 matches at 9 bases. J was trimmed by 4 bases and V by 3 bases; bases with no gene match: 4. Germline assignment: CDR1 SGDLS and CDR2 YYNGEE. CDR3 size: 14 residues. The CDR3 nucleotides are TGTGCCAGCAGCGAGGACAGGGGTTTCTATGGCTACACCTTC. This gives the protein CASSEDRGFYGYTF.

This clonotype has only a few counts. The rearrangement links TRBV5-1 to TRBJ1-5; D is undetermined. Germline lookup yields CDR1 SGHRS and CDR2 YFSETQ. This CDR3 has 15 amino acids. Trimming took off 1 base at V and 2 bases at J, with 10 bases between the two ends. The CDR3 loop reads CASSLYPAGNQPQHF. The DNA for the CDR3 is TGCGCCAGCAGCTTGTACCCGGCTGGCAATCAGCCCCAGCATTTT. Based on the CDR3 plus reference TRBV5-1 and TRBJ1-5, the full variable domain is KAGVTQTPRYLIKTRGQQVTLSCSPISGHRSVSWYQQTPGQGLQFLFEYFSETQRNKGNFPGRFSGRQFSNSRSEMNVSTLELGDSALYLCASSLYPAGNQPQHFGDGTRLSIL.

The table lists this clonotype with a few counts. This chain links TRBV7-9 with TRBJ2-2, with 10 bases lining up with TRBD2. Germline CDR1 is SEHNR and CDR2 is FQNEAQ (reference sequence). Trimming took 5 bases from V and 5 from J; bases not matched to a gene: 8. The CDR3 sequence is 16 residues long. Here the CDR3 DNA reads TGTGCCAGCAGCCCGACGAGCGGGAGGGAGACCGGGGAGCTGTTTTTT. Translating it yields CASSPTSGRETGELFF.

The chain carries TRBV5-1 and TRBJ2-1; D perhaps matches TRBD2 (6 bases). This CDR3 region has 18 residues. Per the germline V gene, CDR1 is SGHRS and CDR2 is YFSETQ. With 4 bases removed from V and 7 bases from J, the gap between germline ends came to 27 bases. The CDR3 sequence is CASSLTRLAVGGANEQFF. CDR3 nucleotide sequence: TGCGCCAGCAGCCTCACCCGATTAGCGGTAGGAGGGGCTAATGAGCAGTTCTTC. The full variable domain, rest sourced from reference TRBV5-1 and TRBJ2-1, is KAGVTQTPRYLIKTRGQQVTLSCSPISGHRSVSWYQQTPGQGLQFLFEYFSETQRNKGNFPGRFSGRQFSNSRSEMNVSTLELGDSALYLCASSLTRLAVGGANEQFFGPGTRLTVL.

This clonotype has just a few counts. The CDR3 nucleotides read TGTGCCAGCAGCCACAGGGGCTCGGGGGAGCAGTACTTC. Protein sequence: CASSHRGSGEQYF. The chain joins TRBV3-1 to TRBJ2-7, with a tentative D call TRBD1 (6 bases). The V gene lost 3 bases and the J gene lost 7 bases, with 13 bases spanning the gap. Germline V gene sequence: CDR1 LGHDT, CDR2 YNNKEL (reference sequence). CDR3 size: 13 residues.

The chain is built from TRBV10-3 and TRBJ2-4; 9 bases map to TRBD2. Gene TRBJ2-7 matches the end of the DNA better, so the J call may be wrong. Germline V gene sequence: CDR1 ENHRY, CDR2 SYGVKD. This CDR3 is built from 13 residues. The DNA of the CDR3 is TGTGCCATATCTAGCGGGACAAGCTACGAGCAGTACTTC. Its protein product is CAISSGTSYEQYF.

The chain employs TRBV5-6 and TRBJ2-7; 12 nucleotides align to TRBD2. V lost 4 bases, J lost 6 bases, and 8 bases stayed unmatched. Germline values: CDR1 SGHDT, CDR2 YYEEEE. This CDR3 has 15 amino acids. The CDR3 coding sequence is TGTGCCAGCAGCGGGAGACTAGCGGGAGCGGTCGAGCAGTACTTC. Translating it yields CASSGRLAGAVEQYF.

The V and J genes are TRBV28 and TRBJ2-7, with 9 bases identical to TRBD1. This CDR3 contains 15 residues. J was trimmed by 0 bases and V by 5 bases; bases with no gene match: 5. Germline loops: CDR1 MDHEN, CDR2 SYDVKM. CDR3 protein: CASSVGQGYSYEQYF. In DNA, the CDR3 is TGTGCCAGCAGTGTAGGACAGGGGTACTCCTACGAGCAGTACTTC.

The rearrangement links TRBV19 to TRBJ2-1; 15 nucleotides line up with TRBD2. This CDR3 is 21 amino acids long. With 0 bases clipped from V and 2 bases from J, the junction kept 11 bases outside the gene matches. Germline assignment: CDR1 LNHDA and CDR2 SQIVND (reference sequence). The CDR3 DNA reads TGTGCCAGTAGTATAGATCTAAGGACTAGCGGGGGGGACTCGCCCTACAATGAGCAGTTCTTC. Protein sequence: CASSIDLRTSGGDSPYNEQFF.

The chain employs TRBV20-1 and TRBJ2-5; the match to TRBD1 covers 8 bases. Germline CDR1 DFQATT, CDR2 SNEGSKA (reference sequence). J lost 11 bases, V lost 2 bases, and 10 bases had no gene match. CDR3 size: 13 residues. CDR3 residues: CSARHQGAGEQYF. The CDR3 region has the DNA TGCAGTGCTAGACATCAGGGGGCTGGGGAGCAGTACTTC.

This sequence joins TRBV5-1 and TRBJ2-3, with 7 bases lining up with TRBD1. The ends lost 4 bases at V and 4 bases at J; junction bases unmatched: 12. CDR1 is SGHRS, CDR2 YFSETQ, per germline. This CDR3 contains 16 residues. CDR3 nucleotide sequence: TGCGCCAGCAGCCCTGGACAGGCGGCCGGTCCAGATACGCAGTATTTT. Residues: CASSPGQAAGPDTQYF.

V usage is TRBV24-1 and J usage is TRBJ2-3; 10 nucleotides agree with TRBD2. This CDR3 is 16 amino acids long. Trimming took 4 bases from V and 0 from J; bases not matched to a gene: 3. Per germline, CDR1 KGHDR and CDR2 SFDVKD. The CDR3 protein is CATSETSGKSTDTQYF. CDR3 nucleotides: TGTGCCACCAGTGAAACTAGCGGGAAGAGCACAGATACGCAGTATTTT.

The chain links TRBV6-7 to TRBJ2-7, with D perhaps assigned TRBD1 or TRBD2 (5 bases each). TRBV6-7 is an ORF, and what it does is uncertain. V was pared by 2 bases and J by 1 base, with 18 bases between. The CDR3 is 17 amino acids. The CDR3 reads CASSYGAFGEVSYEQYF. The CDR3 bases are TGTGCCAGCAGTTACGGGGCCTTCGGGGAAGTGTCCTACGAGCAGTACTTC.

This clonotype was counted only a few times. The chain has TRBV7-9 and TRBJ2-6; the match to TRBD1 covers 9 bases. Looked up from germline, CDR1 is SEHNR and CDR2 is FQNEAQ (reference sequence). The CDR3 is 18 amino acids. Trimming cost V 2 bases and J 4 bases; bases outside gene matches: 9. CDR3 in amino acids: CASSLRSVQGAGANVLTF. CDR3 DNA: TGTGCCAGCAGCTTACGCTCGGTACAGGGGGCAGGGGCCAACGTCCTGACTTTC.

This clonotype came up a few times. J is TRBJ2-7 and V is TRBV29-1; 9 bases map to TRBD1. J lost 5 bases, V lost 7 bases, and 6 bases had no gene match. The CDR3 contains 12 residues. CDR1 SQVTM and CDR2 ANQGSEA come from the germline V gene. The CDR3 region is CSAGTGRNEQYF. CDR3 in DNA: TGCAGCGCGGGGACAGGGAGAAACGAGCAGTACTTC.

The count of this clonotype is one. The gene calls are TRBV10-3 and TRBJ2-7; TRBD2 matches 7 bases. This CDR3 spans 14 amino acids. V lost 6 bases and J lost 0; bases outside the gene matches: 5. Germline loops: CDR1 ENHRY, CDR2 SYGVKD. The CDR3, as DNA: TGTGCCATCAGATTAGCGGGTAGCTCCTACGAGCAGTACTTC. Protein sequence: CAIRLAGSSYEQYF.

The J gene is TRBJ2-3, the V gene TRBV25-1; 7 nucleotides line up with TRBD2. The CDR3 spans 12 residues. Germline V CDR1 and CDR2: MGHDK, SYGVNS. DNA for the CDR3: TGTCTGGGGGGAGGGAGCACAGATACGCAGTATTTT. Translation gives CLGGGSTDTQYF.

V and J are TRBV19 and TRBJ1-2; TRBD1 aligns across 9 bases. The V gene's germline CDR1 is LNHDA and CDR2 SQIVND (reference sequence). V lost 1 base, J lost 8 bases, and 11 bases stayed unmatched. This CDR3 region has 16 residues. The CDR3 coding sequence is TGTGCCAGTAGTATAGTTCCCGGGACAGGGCTCGGCGGCTACACCTTC. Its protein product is CASSIVPGTGLGGYTF.

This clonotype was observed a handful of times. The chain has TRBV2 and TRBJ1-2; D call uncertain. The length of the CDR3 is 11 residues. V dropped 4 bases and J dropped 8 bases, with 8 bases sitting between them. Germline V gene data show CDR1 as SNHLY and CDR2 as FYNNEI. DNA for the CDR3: TGTGCCAGCAGTGTTTATGTGGGCTACACCTTC. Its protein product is CASSVYVGYTF.

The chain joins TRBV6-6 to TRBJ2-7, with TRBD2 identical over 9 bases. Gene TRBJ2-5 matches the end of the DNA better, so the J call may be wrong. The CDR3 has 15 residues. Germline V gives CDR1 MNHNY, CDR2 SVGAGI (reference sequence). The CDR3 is CASSPSAGGGETQYF. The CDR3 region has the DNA TGTGCCAGCAGCCCCTCAGCGGGGGGTGGTGAGACCCAGTACTTC.

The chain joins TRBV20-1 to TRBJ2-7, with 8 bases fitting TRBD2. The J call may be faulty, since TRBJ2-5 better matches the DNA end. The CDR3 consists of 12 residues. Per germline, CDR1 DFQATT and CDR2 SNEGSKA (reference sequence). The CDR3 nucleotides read TGCAGTGCCCACGGGGGGGGAGAGACCCAGTACTTC. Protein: CSAHGGGETQYF.

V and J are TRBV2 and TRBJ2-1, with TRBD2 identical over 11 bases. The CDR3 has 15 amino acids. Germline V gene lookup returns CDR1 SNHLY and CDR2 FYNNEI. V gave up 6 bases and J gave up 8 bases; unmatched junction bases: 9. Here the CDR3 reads CASRKGLAVRYEQFF. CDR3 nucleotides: TGTGCCAGCAGAAAGGGACTAGCGGTCAGGTATGAGCAGTTCTTC.

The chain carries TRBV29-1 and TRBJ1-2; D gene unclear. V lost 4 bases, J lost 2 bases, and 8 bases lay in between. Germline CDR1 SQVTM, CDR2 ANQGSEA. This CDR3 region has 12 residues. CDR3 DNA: TGCAGCGTTGCTGTGCCGAACTATGGCTACACCTTC. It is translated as CSVAVPNYGYTF.

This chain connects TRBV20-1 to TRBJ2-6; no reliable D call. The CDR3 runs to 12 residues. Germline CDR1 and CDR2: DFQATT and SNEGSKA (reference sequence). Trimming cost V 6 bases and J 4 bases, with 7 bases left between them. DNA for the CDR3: TGCAGTGCGCCGGTGGGGGCCAACGTCCTGACTTTC. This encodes CSAPVGANVLTF.

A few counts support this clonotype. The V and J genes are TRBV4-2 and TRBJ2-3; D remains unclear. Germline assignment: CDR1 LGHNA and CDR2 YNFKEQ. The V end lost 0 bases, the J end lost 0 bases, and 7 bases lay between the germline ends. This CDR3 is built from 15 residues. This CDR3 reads CASSQDFGSTDTQYF. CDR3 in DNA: TGTGCCAGCAGCCAAGATTTCGGGAGCACAGATACGCAGTATTTT.